This T cell receptor (beta chain) derives from a study of T cells expressing NK-cell markers. At the level of the study: Seven donors tested HCMV-seropositive and one tested seronegative among the eight sequenced. Findings and limits, study-wide: There were several donors in whom these clonotypes also led the CD3+CD56-NKG2C+ fraction. In about six donors, dominant CD3+CD56+NKG2C+ clonotypes ranked among the top 10 CD8+ clonotypes.

The CDR3 runs 14 residues. Germline V gene sequence: CDR1 KGHSH, CDR2 LQKENI. With regard to this clonotype: Antigen specificity is unknown.

Reanalyzing the 5' RACE reads, TCRdb keeps one entry per CDR3 protein, without DNA. This sample's table reports 500,000 to 600,000 distinct CDR3 sequences. The sequenced material came from blood T cells: a sorted CD56 or NKG2C T cell subset, CD4+ or CD8+ T cells, or bulk PBMC T cells (not recorded which). The clonotype was recovered from a man younger than 35 in good health. The chain is built from TRBV18 and TRBJ1-4; the TCRdb D gene call, TRBD1, has no DNA to confirm it. The chain's CDR3 is CASSPGATNEKLFF.